This TCR beta chain was recorded in a study of control samples from healthy donors and cancer patients (dated by TCRdb to about 2020). CDR1 and CDR2 are drawn from the germline V gene: MNHEY, SVGEGT. Including the terminal cysteine and phenylalanine, the CDR3 comprises 15 residues. The read is trimmed to its CDR3 DNA, 45 bases read in frame from base 1. At the junction V is shortened by 2 bases and J by 6 bases; bases outside the gene matches: 5. Library preparation employed the immunoSEQ multiplex PCR assay. Here the immuneACCESS table is served through TCRdb, limited to in-frame sequences with V and J called. Missing clones are a known gap in these copies; in checked studies unresolved V genes cover under half, and the rest lacks a known reason. This sample gives 60,000 to 80,000 clones in total; roughly nine tenths of them show up just once. Just under 4% of the sample is in the top ten clones.

Details on this clone: This receptor's antigen is unknown. The sample holds no much larger clone one base away, and base qualities are not on file.

The sequenced material came from blood. The origin of this receptor is a woman aged 45-65 years in good health. Rearrangement joined TRBV6-2 or TRBV6-3 to TRBJ1-5; 9 central nucleotides agree with TRBD1. The encoded CDR3 is CASSYGGTGSQPQHF. The DNA reads TGTGCCAGCAGTTACGGCGGGACAGGGAGTCAGCCCCAGCATTTT.